A selection of T cell receptor beta chains follows, all from one sample in a study of control samples from healthy donors and cancer patients. Some clones are missing from TCRdb's copy, which holds only in-frame ones; the method was immunoSEQ multiplex PCR. The sample's table shows roughly 190,000 clones. The sequenced material came from blood. The receptors were gathered from a woman aged 25-40 years in good health. Both conserved end residues are part of each CDR3. D genes are given only for firm matches.

v_call	j_call	d_call	cdr3_nt	cdr3_aa
TRBV3-1/TRBV3-2	TRBJ1-1	.	TGTGCCAGCAGTTCCACGAGGAACACTGAAGCTTTCTTT	CASSSTRNTEAFF
TRBV19	TRBJ1-6	TRBD1	TGTGCCAGTAGTAGGGCCCGACAGGGCTATTCACCCCTCCACTTT	CASSRARQGYSPLHF
TRBV7-2	TRBJ1-5	TRBD1	TGTGCCAGCAGCTTCCACAGGGGGGTTCAGCCCCAGCATTTT	CASSFHRGVQPQHF
TRBV10-2	TRBJ1-1	.	TGCGCCAGCACCCAGGGGACAAGAGGCACTGAAGCTTTCTTT	CASTQGTRGTEAFF
TRBV28	TRBJ1-4	.	TGTGCCAGCAGCACCACCGGGACGGGGAATGAAAAACTGTTTTTT	CASSTTGTGNEKLFF
TRBV7-9	TRBJ1-5	TRBD1	TGTGCCAGCAGCGAAGAAACAGGGGTGAGCAATCAGCCCCAGCATTTT	CASSEETGVSNQPQHF
TRBV6-5	TRBJ2-7	.	TGTGCCAGCAGCCACTACGAGCAGTACTTC	CASSHYEQYF
TRBV21-1	TRBJ1-3	.	TGTGCCAGCAGCAAAACCCAGAGCTCTGGAAACACCATATATTTT	CASSKTQSSGNTIYF
TRBV6-4	TRBJ2-2	TRBD1	TGTGCCAGCAGTGACGGGACAGGGGACACCGGGGAGCTGTTTTTT	CASSDGTGDTGELFF
TRBV11-2	TRBJ2-5	.	TGTGCCAGCAGCTTAATGCGAAGCCAAGAGACCCAGTACTTC	CASSLMRSQETQYF
TRBV11-2	TRBJ2-3	TRBD2	TGTGCCAGCAGCTTAAGTTTGGCGGGGGGTGTAGATACGCAGTATTTT	CASSLSLAGGVDTQYF
TRBV12-3/TRBV12-4	TRBJ1-2	TRBD1	TGTGCCAGCAGCCCCGGACAGGGGAATGGCTACACCTTC	CASSPGQGNGYTF